Following are 12 T cell receptor beta chains from one sample sequenced in a study of shared clonotypes between healthy human individuals. Only in-frame clones appear in the TCRdb table, and some are missing; sequencing was by immunoSEQ multiplex PCR. The sample records 400,000 to 550,000 clones, around three quarters being singletons. The sequencing sample was made of PBMCs. The receptors were gathered from a woman in her forties in good health. Some clones in this sample may be carry-over from other donors' samples.

The J gene is TRBJ1-1, the V gene TRBV27; D gene uncertain. Germline loops: CDR1 MNHEY, CDR2 SMNVEV (reference sequence). The CDR3 loop spans 14 amino acids. Trimming left V 4 bases short and J 0 bases short, with 9 bases between. The CDR3: CASSWARLNTEAFF. DNA for the CDR3: TGTGCCAGCAGTTGGGCCAGGCTGAACACTGAAGCTTTCTTT.

This chain links TRBV19 with TRBJ1-1; the D is unclear. The CDR3 covers 15 residues. V shed 1 base and J shed 4 bases, with 13 bases lying between them. Germline loops: CDR1 LNHDA, CDR2 SQIVND (reference sequence). DNA for the CDR3: TGTGCCAGTAGTATAGTTTTTGAGCGGGGCACTGAAGCTTTCTTT. Residues: CASSIVFERGTEAFF.

This clone was detected only a few times. V and J are TRBV27 and TRBJ1-4; 7 bases agree with TRBD1. V dropped 5 bases and J dropped 1; count of bases not matched to a gene: 7. In germline, CDR1 is MNHEY, CDR2 SMNVEV (reference sequence). The CDR3 totals 16 residues. Here the CDR3 reads CASSQNRGETNEKLFF. Written as DNA, the CDR3 is TGTGCCAGCAGTCAAAACAGGGGAGAAACTAATGAAAAACTGTTTTTT.

The chain recombines TRBV30 with TRBJ2-2, with 8 bases identical to TRBD2. Germline-derived CDR1 and CDR2 are GTSNPN and SVGIG (reference sequence). The CDR3 extends over 17 amino acids. J gave up 5 bases and V 0 bases, and 11 bases lay outside the gene matches. CDR3 in DNA: TGTGCCTGGAGTGTATTTCAGGGACTAGATAAAACCGGGGAGCTGTTTTTT. This translates into CAWSVFQGLDKTGELFF.

The chain couples TRBV13 to TRBJ2-5; the match to TRBD2 covers 9 bases. The end of the DNA is better explained by TRBJ2-7, so the J call may be wrong. The CDR3 length is 16 residues. Looked up from germline, CDR1 is PRHDT and CDR2 is FYEKMQ (reference sequence). The CDR3 is CASSFSPGTSFDEQYF. The CDR3 DNA is TGTGCCAGCAGCTTTTCCCCCGGGACTAGCTTCGACGAGCAGTACTTC.

This chain uses TRBV5-5 with TRBJ2-5; weak D call: TRBD2 (6 bases). Per germline, CDR1 SGHKS and CDR2 YYEKEE (reference sequence). There are 15 residues in the CDR3. V was trimmed by 0 bases and J by 0 bases, leaving 9 bases between them. The CDR3 DNA reads TGTGCCAGCAGCTTGGGTGGGGACTACCAAGAGACCCAGTACTTC. It specifies CASSLGGDYQETQYF.

Only one count was recorded for this clone. The chain has TRBV7-3 and TRBJ2-3; D ambiguous. CDR1 is SGHTA and CDR2 is FQGTGA in the germline V gene. V shed 0 bases and J shed 3 bases, with 7 bases lying between them. This CDR3 spans 14 amino acids. This CDR3 reads CASSLTEWTDTQYF. CDR3 coding DNA: TGTGCCAGCAGCTTAACTGAGTGGACAGATACGCAGTATTTT.

V is TRBV29-1 and J is TRBJ2-1; D is perhaps TRBD1 (6 bases). Between the trimmed V and J ends, which lost 7 bases and 10 bases, there was a span of 17 bases. CDR1 SQVTM and CDR2 ANQGSEA come from the germline V gene. The CDR3 is 12 amino acids. The CDR3 nucleotides read TGCAGCGCTGCACCCCAGGGGCTCGAGCAGTTCTTC. Residues: CSAAPQGLEQFF.

V is TRBV7-3 and J is TRBJ2-7; TRBD1 aligns across 10 bases. The CDR3 spans 15 residues. Germline V gene lookup returns CDR1 SGHTA and CDR2 FQGTGA. Losses at the gene ends were 1 base for V and 6 bases for J; bases not matched to a gene: 6. CDR3 sequence reads: CASSLKGTGVSEQYF. The CDR3 nucleotides are TGTGCCAGCAGCTTAAAGGGGACAGGGGTGTCCGAGCAGTACTTC.

The chain's CDR3 is CASSFRLAGGRNEQFF. CDR3 nucleotides: TGTGCCAGCAGCTTTCGGTTAGCGGGAGGGCGCAATGAGCAGTTCTTC. The chain joins TRBV5-4 to TRBJ2-1; 11 positions match TRBD2. The CDR3 is 16 residues long. The germline CDR1 and CDR2 sequences are SGHNT and YYREEE (reference sequence). J was trimmed by 6 bases and V by 2 bases; bases with no gene match: 7.

This clone has only one observation. The gene calls are TRBV5-1 and TRBJ1-4; D call uncertain. The CDR3 length is 16 residues. Trimming shortened V by 0 bases and J by 3 bases, and 12 bases separated the two germline ends. Germline CDR1 reads SGHRS; CDR2 reads YFSETQ. The CDR3 sequence: CASSLEGDGANEKLFF. The CDR3, as DNA: TGCGCCAGCAGCTTGGAGGGTGATGGCGCTAATGAAAAACTGTTTTTT.

V is TRBV7-6 and J is TRBJ2-3; D gene uncertain. The ends were cut back, 4 bases at V and 4 bases at J, with 12 bases in the middle. The CDR3 covers 14 residues. Germline CDR1 SGHVS, CDR2 FNYEAQ. Here the CDR3 reads CASSSDPGPDTQYF. CDR3 coding DNA: TGTGCCAGCAGCTCAGACCCCGGCCCAGATACGCAGTATTTT.